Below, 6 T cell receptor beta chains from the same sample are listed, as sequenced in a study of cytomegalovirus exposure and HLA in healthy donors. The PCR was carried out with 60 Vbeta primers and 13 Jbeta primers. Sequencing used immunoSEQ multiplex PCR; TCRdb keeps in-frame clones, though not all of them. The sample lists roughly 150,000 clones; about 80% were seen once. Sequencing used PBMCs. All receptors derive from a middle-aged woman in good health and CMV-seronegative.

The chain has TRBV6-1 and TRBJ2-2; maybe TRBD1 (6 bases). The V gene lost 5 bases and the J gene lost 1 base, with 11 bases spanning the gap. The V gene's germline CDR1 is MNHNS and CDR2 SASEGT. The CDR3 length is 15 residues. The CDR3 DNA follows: TGTGCCAGCAGTCCCGGGACACTGAACACCGGGGAGCTGTTTTTT. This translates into CASSPGTLNTGELFF.

The DNA for the CDR3 is TGTGCCAGCAGTGAATTTGCGGCAGCCTACGAGCAGTACTTC. Encoded protein: CASSEFAAAYEQYF. This chain links TRBV2 with TRBJ2-7; D is ambiguous. Germline CDR1 SNHLY, CDR2 FYNNEI. Between the trimmed V and J ends, which lost 2 bases and 2 bases, there was a span of 10 bases. This CDR3 has 14 residues.

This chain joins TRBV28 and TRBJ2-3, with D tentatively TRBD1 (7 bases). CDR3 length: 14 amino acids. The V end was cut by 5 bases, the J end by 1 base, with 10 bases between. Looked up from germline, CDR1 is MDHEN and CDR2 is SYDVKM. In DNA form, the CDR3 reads TGTGCCAGCAGTGGGGGGACAGGCACAGATACGCAGTATTTT. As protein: CASSGGTGTDTQYF.

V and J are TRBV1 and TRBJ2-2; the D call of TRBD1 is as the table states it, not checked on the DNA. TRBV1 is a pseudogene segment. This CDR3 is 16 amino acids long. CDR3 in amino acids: CTSSQHRGRDTGELFF. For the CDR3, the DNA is TGCACCAGCAGCCAGCACAGGGGGCGCGACACCGGGGAGCTGTTTTTT.

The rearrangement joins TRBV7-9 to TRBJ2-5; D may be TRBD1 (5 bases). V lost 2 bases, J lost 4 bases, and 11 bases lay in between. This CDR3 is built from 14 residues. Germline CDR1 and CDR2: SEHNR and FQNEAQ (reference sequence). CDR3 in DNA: TGTGCCAGCAGCTTAAGTGACAGAGGAGAGACCCAGTACTTC. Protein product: CASSLSDRGETQYF.

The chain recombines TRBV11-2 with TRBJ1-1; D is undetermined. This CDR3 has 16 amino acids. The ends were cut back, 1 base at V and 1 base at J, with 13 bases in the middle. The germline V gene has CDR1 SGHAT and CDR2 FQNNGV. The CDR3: CASSLGREGGNTEAFF. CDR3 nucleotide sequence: TGTGCCAGCAGCTTAGGTCGAGAGGGCGGGAACACTGAAGCTTTCTTT.